This T cell receptor (beta chain) was profiled in a study of cytomegalovirus exposure and HLA in healthy donors. Background on the study: A data release that came early held tens of millions of unique TCRs from HLA-typed donors.

About this clone: Its antigen is still unknown.

With 60 Vbeta and 13 Jbeta primers, the PCR was carried out. The assay was immunoSEQ multiplex PCR, and TCRdb's table has in-frame clones only and misses some. The sample consists of about 130,000 clones, roughly 80% of them appearing once. V was cut by 3 bases and J by 7 bases, with 28 bases left in between. This CDR3 has 18 amino acids. The germline V gene has CDR1 SGHAT and CDR2 FQNNGV. The donors (healthy individuals) were bone marrow donors. General study points: Most TCR sequences were uncommon, yet certain public TCRs appeared in many donors. Cytomegalovirus association was listed for about 160 TCR beta chains.

The receptor was derived from a female donor in good health and CMV-seronegative. The rearrangement uses TRBV11-2 and TRBJ2-7; D is possibly TRBD1 (6 bases). Sequencing used PBMCs. DNA for the CDR3: TGTGCCAGCAGCTTCCACAAGGGGTCAAAGGGGGTGCTCGGGGAGCAGTACTTC. Its protein is CASSFHKGSKGVLGEQYF.